The T cell receptor beta chain described here comes from a study of blood T cell repertoires in COVID-19. Background on the study: There were acute and convalescent COVID-19 samples, and they came from the United States, Italy and Spain. PBMCs, B-cell-depleted T cells, or T cells provided the cDNA or gDNA that made up the material.

As handled by the study authors: Reference gene primer amplification gave nucleated cell count estimates. Sequencing used immunoSEQ multiplex PCR; TCRdb keeps in-frame clones, though not all of them. The DNA was the basis for D and trimming; V, J and clone size are from that table. The sample shows about 350,000 clones, less than 90% of them seen only once. V lost 3 bases, J lost 0 bases, and 11 bases lay in between. Germline CDR1 reads MGHDK; CDR2 reads SYGVNS. The CDR3 consists of 16 residues. The source material was peripheral blood. The TCR sequence derives from a woman between 55 and 75 years old with COVID-19, enrolled during active disease. The J gene is TRBJ2-2, the V gene TRBV25-1; D is uncertain. This chain's CDR3 is CASSDPRETNTGELFF. The DNA of the CDR3 is TGTGCCAGCAGTGACCCACGCGAAACGAACACCGGGGAGCTGTTTTTT. Using reference TRBV25-1 and TRBJ2-2 for the parts outside the CDR3, the full variable domain is EADIYQTPRYLVIGTGKKITLECSQTMGHDKMYWYQQDPGMELHLIHYSYGVNSTEKGDLSSESTVSRIRTEHFPLTLESARPSHTSQYLCASSDPRETNTGELFFGEGSRLTVL.